These 18 T cell receptor beta chains were all obtained from the same sample, sequenced in a study of blood T cell repertoires in COVID-19 (dated by TCRdb to 2020 to 2022). Library preparation was by the immunoSEQ multiplex PCR assay. TCRdb mirrors the immuneACCESS table, restricted to in-frame sequences. Some clones are absent from its copies; in checked studies, under half trace to an unresolved V gene, and the reason for the others is unknown. The sample has approximately 300,000 clones on record, around 90% of them singletons. Roughly 6.8% of the sample belongs to the ten largest clones. Input material: peripheral blood. These receptors were obtained from a woman aged 25-40 years with COVID-19, enrolled during active disease.

The chain uses TRBV30 and TRBJ2-3; TRBD2 agrees at 8 bases. Germline loops: CDR1 GTSNPN, CDR2 SVGIG (reference sequence). J gave up 8 bases and V 3 bases, and 10 bases lay outside the gene matches. The length of the CDR3 is 14 residues. CDR3 coding DNA: TGTGCCTGGAGCTGGGAGCGGGAGAGAATTACGCAGTATTTT. It specifies CAWSWERERITQYF. Full variable domain (missing parts from reference TRBV30 and TRBJ2-3): SQTIHQWPATLVQPVGSPLSLECTVEGTSNPNLYWYRQAAGRGLQLLFYSVGIGQISSEVPQNLSASRPQDRQFILSSKKLLLSDSGFYLCAWSWERERITQYFGPGTRLTVL.

The rearrangement uses TRBV19 and TRBJ2-4, with 9 bases that match TRBD1. This CDR3 has 13 amino acids. The J segment lost 7 bases and the V segment lost 9 bases, leaving 7 bases of the junction unmatched. Germline V gene lookup returns CDR1 LNHDA and CDR2 SQIVND (reference sequence). CDR3 sequence (DNA): TGTGCCAGCCTGGGACAGGGAGGGAACATTCAGTACTTC. Encoded protein: CASLGQGGNIQYF. Full variable domain (outside the CDR3, taken from reference TRBV19 and TRBJ2-4): DGGITQSPKYLFRKEGQNVTLSCEQNLNHDAMYWYRQDPGQGLRLIYYSQIVNDFQKGDIAEGYSVSREKKESFPLTVTSAQKNPTAFYLCASLGQGGNIQYFGAGTRLSVL.

This clone was seen a single time. The J gene is TRBJ1-2, the V gene TRBV28, with TRBD1 matching over 10 bases. The CDR3 sequence is 16 residues long. V was pared by 8 bases and J by 6 bases, with 15 bases of the junction left unmatched. Per germline, CDR1 MDHEN and CDR2 SYDVKM. The CDR3 nucleotides are TGTGCCAGCCGGCGTCCCGGGACAGGGGCGGGGGATGGCTACACCTTC. Amino acids: CASRRPGTGAGDGYTF.

The V gene is TRBV2, the J gene TRBJ2-1; TRBD2 agrees at 8 bases. Germline assignment: CDR1 SNHLY and CDR2 FYNNEI. V was pared by 6 bases and J by 3 bases, with 7 bases of the junction left unmatched. The CDR3 has 15 amino acids. The CDR3 reads CASRATSGGYNEQFF. For the CDR3, the DNA is TGTGCCAGCAGGGCTACTAGCGGAGGCTACAATGAGCAGTTCTTC.

This clone was detected only once. V usage is TRBV9 and J usage is TRBJ2-7; the D gene is possibly TRBD2 (6 bases). Germline-derived CDR1 and CDR2 are SGDLS and YYNGEE. The CDR3 contains 14 residues. The V gene lost 0 bases and the J gene lost 2 bases, with 9 bases spanning the gap. CDR3 coding DNA: TGTGCCAGCAGCGTAGCGGGCGGGACCTACGAGCAGTACTTC. Residues: CASSVAGGTYEQYF.

The chain couples TRBV3-1 (or the pseudogene TRBV3-2) to TRBJ1-2; no definite D call. The CDR3 runs 13 residues. The germline V gene encodes CDR1 LGHDT and CDR2 YNNKEL (reference sequence). Trimming removed 0 bases at V and 8 bases at J, with 10 bases between. CDR3 sequence: CASSQDPTEGYTF. CDR3 nucleotide sequence: TGTGCCAGCAGCCAAGATCCCACAGAGGGCTACACCTTC.

The chain combines TRBV11-2 with TRBJ1-6; no clear D. CDR1 SGHAT and CDR2 FQNNGV come from the germline V gene. CDR3 length: 12 residues. V lost 4 bases and J lost 10, with 8 bases in between. CDR3 DNA: TGTGCCAGCAGCTCGAGTCGCTCACCCCTCCACTTT. It yields the protein CASSSSRSPLHF.

The chain employs TRBV12-3 or TRBV12-4 and TRBJ1-2, with TRBD1 matching over 8 bases. V shed 4 bases, J shed 8 bases, and the junction held 6 bases outside the gene matches. This CDR3 region has 13 residues. Here the CDR3 reads CASSSTGASGYTF. CDR3 in DNA: TGTGCCAGCAGTTCGACAGGGGCTTCGGGCTACACCTTC.

This clone has only one observation. The V gene is TRBV19, the J gene TRBJ2-3; 8 positions match TRBD1. After removal of 7 bases from V and 1 base from J, the junction contained 7 bases not matched to a gene. The germline gives CDR1 LNHDA, CDR2 SQIVND (reference sequence). The CDR3 is 15 amino acids. DNA of the CDR3: TGTGCCAGTAAGACCCCGGGACAGGGCACAGATACGCAGTATTTT. Translation gives CASKTPGQGTDTQYF.

This chain joins TRBV5-1 and TRBJ2-5, with a weak D call TRBD2 (5 bases). The germline V gene encodes CDR1 SGHRS and CDR2 YFSETQ. Trimming took 0 bases from V and 7 from J, leaving 16 bases between them. The CDR3 covers 15 residues. The CDR3 coding sequence is TGCGCCAGCAGCTTGGAGGGCGGGCAAGGGAGGACCCAGTACTTC. Translating it yields CASSLEGGQGRTQYF.

This clone was counted a single time. The DNA for the CDR3 is TGTGCCAGCAGTTATCGCGAGCAGTACTTC. Translated: CASSYREQYF. The rearrangement uses TRBV28 and TRBJ2-7, with D hard to call. This CDR3 has 10 amino acids. From germline, CDR1 is MDHEN and CDR2 SYDVKM. V lost 4 bases and J lost 6, with 4 bases in between.

The chain couples TRBV5-5 to TRBJ2-3; the D gene is possibly TRBD2 (5 bases). This CDR3 has 15 residues. Germline V gene data show CDR1 as SGHKS and CDR2 as YYEKEE (reference sequence). Between the trimmed V and J ends, which lost 0 bases and 4 bases, there was a span of 12 bases. CDR3: CASSLGGNRPDTQYF. In nucleotides, the CDR3 is TGTGCCAGCAGCTTGGGAGGGAATAGGCCAGATACGCAGTATTTT. The variable domain in full, completed from reference TRBV5-5 and TRBJ2-3, reads DAGVTQSPTHLIKTRGQQVTLRCSPISGHKSVSWYQQVLGQGPQFIFQYYEKEERGRGNFPDRFSARQFPNYSSELNVNALLLGDSALYLCASSLGGNRPDTQYFGPGTRLTVL.

The CDR3, as DNA: TGCGCCAGCCGGAGGGAGAGAGACACAGATACGCAGTATTTT. Protein sequence: CASRRERDTDTQYF. The genes are TRBV5-1 and TRBJ2-3; D is perhaps TRBD2 (6 bases). Germline-derived CDR1 and CDR2 are SGHRS and YFSETQ. Trimming shortened V by 7 bases and J by 2 bases, and 14 bases separated the two germline ends. CDR3 length: 14 amino acids.

The chain uses TRBV28 and TRBJ2-7, with 9 bases fitting TRBD2. The CDR3 runs 15 residues. From germline, CDR1 is MDHEN and CDR2 SYDVKM. Trimming took 2 bases from V and 2 from J; bases not matched to a gene: 4. For the CDR3, the DNA is TGTGCCAGCAGTTTAAGCGGGACTAGCACCTACGAGCAGTACTTC. It translates to CASSLSGTSTYEQYF.

The J gene is TRBJ1-5, the V gene TRBV9; D ambiguous. CDR3 length equals 13 residues. V was trimmed by 3 bases and J by 9 bases, leaving 13 bases between them. Germline CDR1 SGDLS, CDR2 YYNGEE. The CDR3 nucleotides read TGTGCCAGCAGCGAGAGAGGTCTGTTGCCCCAGCATTTT. Amino acids: CASSERGLLPQHF.

The chain links TRBV25-1 to TRBJ2-1; 9 bases match TRBD2. The germline CDR1 and CDR2 sequences are MGHDK and SYGVNS. After removal of 1 base from V and 2 bases from J, the junction contained 3 bases not matched to a gene. The CDR3 has 16 residues. As DNA, the CDR3 is TGTGCCAGCAGTGAATGGTTAGCGGGAGCCTACAATGAGCAGTTCTTC. This sequence encodes CASSEWLAGAYNEQFF.

The chain links TRBV25-1 to TRBJ2-5; maybe TRBD2 (6 bases). CDR3 length: 15 amino acids. Germline lookup yields CDR1 MGHDK and CDR2 SYGVNS. V was trimmed by 1 base and J by 5 bases, leaving 14 bases between them. CDR3 DNA: TGTGCCAGCAGTGAATCCGGAGGAGGGGAGGAGACCCAGTACTTC. Translation: CASSESGGGEETQYF.

Here the CDR3 DNA reads TGTGCCAGCAGATTAGCGGGAGATGACACCGGGGAGCTGTTTTTT. Translation: CASRLAGDDTGELFF. The chain links TRBV2 to TRBJ2-2; 9 positions match TRBD2. The CDR3 sequence is 15 residues long. Germline V gene sequence: CDR1 SNHLY, CDR2 FYNNEI. J gave up 3 bases and V 6 bases, and 5 bases lay outside the gene matches.